A single sample is the source of the 21 T cell receptor beta chains below, sequenced in a study of cytomegalovirus exposure and HLA in healthy donors. The primer mix had 60 Vbeta and 13 Jbeta primers. The repertoire was sequenced with immunoSEQ multiplex PCR; TCRdb's copy has only in-frame clones and lacks some. The sample gives under 200,000 clones, roughly 80% of which show up once; 7% is in the top ten. Sequenced input: PBMCs. All receptors derive from a woman aged 25 to 39 in good health and CMV-seropositive.

This clone came up a few times. V and J are TRBV27 and TRBJ1-2, with D maybe TRBD1 (6 bases). The ends were cut back, 5 bases at V and 3 bases at J, with 22 bases in the middle. Per the germline V gene, CDR1 is MNHEY and CDR2 is SMNVEV (reference sequence). CDR3 length: 17 residues. The CDR3 spells CASSVQGKQSAHYGYTF. The DNA of the CDR3 is TGTGCCAGCAGTGTACAGGGAAAACAATCCGCACACTATGGCTACACCTTC.

V is TRBV13 and J is TRBJ2-3, with 7 bases that match TRBD2. Germline V gives CDR1 PRHDT, CDR2 FYEKMQ (reference sequence). The CDR3 loop spans 16 amino acids. With 5 bases clipped from V and 4 bases from J, the junction kept 12 bases outside the gene matches. The CDR3 reads CASSEGGGGGPDTQYF. The CDR3 DNA is TGTGCCAGCAGCGAGGGTGGGGGGGGTGGCCCAGATACGCAGTATTTT. The whole variable domain, remainder taken from reference TRBV13 and TRBJ2-3, is AAGVIQSPRHLIKEKRETATLKCYPIPRHDTVYWYQQGPGQDPQFLISFYEKMQSDKGSIPDRFSAQQFSDYHSELNMSSLELGDSALYFCASSEGGGGGPDTQYFGPGTRLTVL.

The chain carries TRBV27 and TRBJ1-1, with 9 bases identical to TRBD1. The CDR3 spans 15 residues. Germline V gene sequence: CDR1 MNHEY, CDR2 SMNVEV (reference sequence). V lost 4 bases and J lost 3; bases outside the gene matches: 6. CDR3 amino acids: CASSSRDREYTEAFF. In DNA form, the CDR3 reads TGTGCCAGCAGTTCAAGGGACAGGGAGTACACTGAAGCTTTCTTT.

V gene TRBV9 combines with J gene TRBJ2-4; tentatively, D is TRBD2 (5 bases). V shed 4 bases and J shed 5 bases, with 16 bases lying between them. Germline V lookup: CDR1 SGDLS, CDR2 YYNGEE. The length of the CDR3 is 15 residues. CDR3 residues: CASSSGPGLENIQYF. In nucleotides, the CDR3 is TGTGCCAGCAGCTCAGGACCGGGGTTGGAAAACATTCAGTACTTC.

The chain combines TRBV7-2 with TRBJ2-2, with 9 bases lining up with TRBD2. In germline, CDR1 is SGHTA, CDR2 FQGNSA. The CDR3 totals 16 residues. The junction had 4 bases not matched to a gene; V was cut back by 1 base and J by 4 bases. As DNA, the CDR3 is TGTGCCAGCAGCTTAGGCCCAGCGGGGGGCACCGGGGAGCTGTTTTTT. Translating gives CASSLGPAGGTGELFF.

V and J are TRBV7-2 and TRBJ1-5; D perhaps matches TRBD1 (6 bases). Germline loops: CDR1 SGHTA, CDR2 FQGNSA. The CDR3 extends over 17 amino acids. V lost 5 bases, J lost 2 bases, and 19 bases lay in between. In DNA, the CDR3 is TGTGCCAGCAGCCTTTTTGCGGGGGGCGCGGGCAATCAGCCCCAGCATTTT. Its protein product is CASSLFAGGAGNQPQHF.

The chain carries TRBV6-5 and TRBJ1-2, with D possibly TRBD1 on 6 matching bases. The germline V gene has CDR1 MNHEY and CDR2 SVGAGI. V dropped 5 bases and J dropped 1 base, with 11 bases sitting between them. The CDR3 consists of 14 residues. Here the CDR3 reads CASSRDTHNYGYTF. CDR3 nucleotide sequence: TGTGCCAGCAGTCGGGACACCCATAACTATGGCTACACCTTC.

This clone was counted once. This chain connects TRBV27 to TRBJ2-7; a weak D match, TRBD2 (6 bases). V shed 6 bases and J shed 2 bases, with 17 bases lying between them. Germline V lookup: CDR1 MNHEY, CDR2 SMNVEV (reference sequence). The CDR3 is 15 residues long. This CDR3 is CASSPRTGLTYEQYF. The CDR3 DNA sequence: TGTGCCAGCAGCCCAAGAACGGGACTCACCTACGAGCAGTACTTC.

This chain uses TRBV27 with TRBJ1-2, with D perhaps TRBD1 (6 bases). The CDR3 runs to 14 residues. V was clipped by 1 base and J by 8 bases, with 14 bases between them. Looked up from germline, CDR1 is MNHEY and CDR2 is SMNVEV (reference sequence). For the CDR3, the DNA is TGTGCCAGCAGTTTATACCACGGACAGTCAGGCTACACCTTC. Its translation: CASSLYHGQSGYTF.

The chain links TRBV30 to TRBJ1-4; no firm D call. V was shortened by 0 bases and J by 10 bases, with 9 bases between the two germline ends. CDR1 and CDR2 (germline): GTSNPN, SVGIG (reference sequence). The CDR3 consists of 12 residues. The CDR3 is CAWSVGGGKLFF. DNA of the CDR3: TGTGCCTGGAGTGTAGGAGGCGGAAAACTGTTTTTT.

The rearrangement uses TRBV27 and TRBJ2-7, with 7 nucleotides matching TRBD1. V lost 5 bases to trimming and J lost 0 bases; unmatched junction nucleotides: 4. The CDR3 contains 14 residues. CDR1 and CDR2 from the germline V gene are MNHEY and SMNVEV (reference sequence). CDR3 protein: CASSVTGSSYEQYF. Here the CDR3 DNA reads TGTGCCAGCAGTGTGACAGGGAGCTCCTACGAGCAGTACTTC.

Only a few counts were recorded for this clone. The chain combines TRBV27 with TRBJ1-6; 7 nucleotides agree with TRBD1. The CDR3 is 15 residues long. The germline gives CDR1 MNHEY, CDR2 SMNVEV (reference sequence). Losses at the gene ends were 6 bases for V and 7 bases for J; bases not matched to a gene: 9. The CDR3 reads CASSHMGRGNSPLHF. CDR3 DNA: TGTGCCAGCAGCCACATGGGCAGGGGGAATTCACCCCTCCACTTT.

Only a few counts were recorded for this clone. This chain connects TRBV28 to TRBJ2-3, with 8 bases that match TRBD2. The CDR3 contains 14 residues. Germline V gene data show CDR1 as MDHEN and CDR2 as SYDVKM. The V segment lost 2 bases and the J segment 5 bases; nucleotides outside the gene matches: 3. Here the CDR3 reads CASSLRGGRDTQYF. The CDR3 nucleotides are TGTGCCAGCAGTTTACGGGGGGGCCGAGATACGCAGTATTTT.

This clone was found a few times. V is TRBV2 and J is TRBJ2-3; weak D call: TRBD2 (5 bases). The germline gives CDR1 SNHLY, CDR2 FYNNEI. The length of the CDR3 is 11 residues. With 11 bases removed from V and 6 bases from J, the gap between germline ends came to 12 bases. The CDR3 here is CASAVSDTQYF. Written as DNA, the CDR3 is TGTGCCTCAGCGGTTTCGGATACGCAGTATTTT.

The chain joins TRBV19 to TRBJ2-3; 7 bases align to TRBD1. The CDR3 runs 15 residues. With V trimmed by 4 bases and J by 2 bases, 6 bases remained unmatched. CDR1 is LNHDA and CDR2 is SQIVND in the germline V gene (reference sequence). The CDR3 is CASSNNRGSTDTQYF. CDR3 sequence (DNA): TGTGCCAGTAGTAATAACAGGGGATCCACAGATACGCAGTATTTT.

The CDR3 is CASSLSRGGNNSPLHF. The CDR3 DNA sequence: TGTGCCAGCAGTTTATCGAGAGGGGGAAATAATTCACCCCTCCACTTT. The chain uses TRBV27 and TRBJ1-6, with a tentative D call TRBD1 (6 bases). Germline loops: CDR1 MNHEY, CDR2 SMNVEV (reference sequence). V was trimmed by 0 bases and J by 5 bases, leaving 11 bases between them. CDR3 length equals 16 residues.

The chain recombines TRBV14 with TRBJ1-2; 8 positions match TRBD1. Germline V gene lookup returns CDR1 SGHDN and CDR2 FVKESK. Germline trimming cut 4 bases from V and 7 bases from J; bases unmatched to any gene: 8. This CDR3 contains 14 residues. The CDR3 DNA sequence: TGTGCCAGCAGCCCGGGGACAGGCTGGGGTGGCTACACCTTC. Translated, it gives CASSPGTGWGGYTF. Complete variable domain (other parts from reference TRBV14 and TRBJ1-2): EAGVTQFPSHSVIEKGQTVTLRCDPISGHDNLYWYRRVMGKEIKFLLHFVKESKQDESGMPNNRFLAERTGGTYSTLKVQPAELEDSGVYFCASSPGTGWGGYTFGSGTRLTVV.

The chain links TRBV4-2 to TRBJ2-1, with TRBD2 identical over 7 bases. Trimming took 0 bases from V and 8 from J; bases not matched to a gene: 10. The CDR3 contains 16 residues. The V gene's germline CDR1 is LGHNA and CDR2 YNFKEQ. CDR3 loop: CASSQERGRGEDEQFF. As DNA, the CDR3 is TGTGCCAGCAGCCAAGAGCGGGGCCGGGGGGAGGATGAGCAGTTCTTC.

The rearrangement joins TRBV5-4 to TRBJ2-1; 10 bases are a match to TRBD1. CDR3 length equals 15 residues. The germline V gene has CDR1 SGHNT and CDR2 YYREEE (reference sequence). The trim removed 5 bases at V and 7 bases at J, leaving 9 bases unmatched. CDR3 DNA: TGTGCCAGCAGGTTGACGGGACAGGGGATAAATGAGCAGTTCTTC. It yields the protein CASRLTGQGINEQFF.

The V and J genes are TRBV7-2 and TRBJ2-5; the D gene is possibly TRBD2 (6 bases). Germline assignment: CDR1 SGHTA and CDR2 FQGNSA. V lost 1 base, J lost 10 bases, and 16 bases lay in between. The length of the CDR3 is 14 residues. This CDR3 is CASSLVASDVNQYF. CDR3 coding DNA: TGTGCCAGCAGCTTAGTCGCTAGCGACGTTAACCAGTACTTC.

This rearrangement joins TRBV5-6 to TRBJ2-5; TRBD2 aligns across 9 bases. Losses at the gene ends were 3 bases for V and 8 bases for J; bases not matched to a gene: 8. The CDR3 sequence is 14 residues long. Germline V lookup: CDR1 SGHDT, CDR2 YYEEEE. This CDR3 is CASSSDASGVTQYF. The CDR3 DNA is TGTGCCAGCAGCTCCGATGCTAGCGGGGTAACCCAGTACTTC.